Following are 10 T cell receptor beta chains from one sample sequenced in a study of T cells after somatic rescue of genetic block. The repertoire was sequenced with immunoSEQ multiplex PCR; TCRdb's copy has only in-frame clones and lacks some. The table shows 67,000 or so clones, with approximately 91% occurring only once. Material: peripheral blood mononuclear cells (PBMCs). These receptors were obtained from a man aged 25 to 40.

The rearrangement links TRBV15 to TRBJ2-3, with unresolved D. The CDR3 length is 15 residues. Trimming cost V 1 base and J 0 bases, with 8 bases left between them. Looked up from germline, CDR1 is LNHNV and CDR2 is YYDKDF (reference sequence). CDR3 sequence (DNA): TGTGCCACCAGCAGAGTTTCCGGGAGCACAGATACGCAGTATTTT. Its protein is CATSRVSGSTDTQYF.

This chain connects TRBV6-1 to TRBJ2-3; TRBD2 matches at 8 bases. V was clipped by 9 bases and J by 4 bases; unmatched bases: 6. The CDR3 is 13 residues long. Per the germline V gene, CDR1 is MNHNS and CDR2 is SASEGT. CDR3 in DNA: TGTGCCAGTAGCGGGAATGAAGCAGATACGCAGTATTTT. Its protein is CASSGNEADTQYF.

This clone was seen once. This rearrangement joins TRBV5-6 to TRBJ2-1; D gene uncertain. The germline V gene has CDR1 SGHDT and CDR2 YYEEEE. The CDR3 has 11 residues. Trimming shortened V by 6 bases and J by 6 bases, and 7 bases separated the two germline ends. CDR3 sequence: CASIRVNEQFF. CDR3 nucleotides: TGTGCCAGCATAAGGGTCAATGAGCAGTTCTTC.

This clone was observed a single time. CDR3 in DNA: TGTGCCAGCAGCTTGACCGGGATCCAAGAGACCCAGTACTTC. It specifies CASSLTGIQETQYF. The chain links TRBV11-2 to TRBJ2-5, with D perhaps TRBD2 (5 bases). V was shortened by 3 bases and J by 1 base, with 9 bases between the two germline ends. CDR1 is SGHAT and CDR2 is FQNNGV in the germline V gene. CDR3 length: 14 residues.

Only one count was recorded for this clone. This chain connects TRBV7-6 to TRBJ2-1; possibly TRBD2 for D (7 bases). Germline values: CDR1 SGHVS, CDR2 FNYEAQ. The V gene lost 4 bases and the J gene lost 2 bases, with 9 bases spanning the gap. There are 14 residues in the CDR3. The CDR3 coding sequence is TGTGCCAGCAGCTACGGGGGGCCCTACAATGAGCAGTTCTTC. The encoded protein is CASSYGGPYNEQFF.

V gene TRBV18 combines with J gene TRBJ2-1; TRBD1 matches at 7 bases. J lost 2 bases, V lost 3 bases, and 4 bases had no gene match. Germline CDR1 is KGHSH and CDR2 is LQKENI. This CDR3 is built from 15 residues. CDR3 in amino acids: CASSPGQGAYNEQFF. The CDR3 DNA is TGTGCCAGCTCACCGGGGCAGGGGGCCTACAATGAGCAGTTCTTC.

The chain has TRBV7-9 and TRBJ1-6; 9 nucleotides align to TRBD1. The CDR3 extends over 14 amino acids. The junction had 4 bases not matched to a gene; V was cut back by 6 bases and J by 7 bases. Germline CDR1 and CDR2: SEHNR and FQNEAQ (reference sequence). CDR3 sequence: CASRQQGANSPLHF. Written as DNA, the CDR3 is TGTGCCAGCAGACAACAGGGGGCGAATTCACCCCTCCACTTT. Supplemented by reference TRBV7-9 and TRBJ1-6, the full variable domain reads DTGVSQNPRHKITKRGQNVTFRCDPISEHNRLYWYRQTLGQGPEFLTYFQNEAQLEKSRLLSDRFSAERPKGSFSTLEIQRTEQGDSAMYLCASRQQGANSPLHFGNGTRLTVT.

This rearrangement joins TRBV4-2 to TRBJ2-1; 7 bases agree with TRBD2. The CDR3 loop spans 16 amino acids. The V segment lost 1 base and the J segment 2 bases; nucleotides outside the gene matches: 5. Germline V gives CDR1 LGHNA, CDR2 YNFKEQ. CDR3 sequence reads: CASSQVPSGTYNEQFF. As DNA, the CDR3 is TGTGCCAGCAGCCAAGTCCCTAGCGGCACCTACAATGAGCAGTTCTTC.

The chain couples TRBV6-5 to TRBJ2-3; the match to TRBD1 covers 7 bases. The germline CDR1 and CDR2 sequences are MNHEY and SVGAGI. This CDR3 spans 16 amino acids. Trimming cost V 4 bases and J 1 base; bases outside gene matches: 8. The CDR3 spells CASSLTTGRRTDTQYF. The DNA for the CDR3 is TGTGCCAGCAGTTTAACGACAGGGCGGCGCACAGATACGCAGTATTTT.

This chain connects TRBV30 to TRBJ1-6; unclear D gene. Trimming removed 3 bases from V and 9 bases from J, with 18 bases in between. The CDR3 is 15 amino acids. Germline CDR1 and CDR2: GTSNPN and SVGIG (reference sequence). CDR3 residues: CAWSQNWRNGSPLHF. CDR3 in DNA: TGTGCCTGGAGCCAAAATTGGAGGAATGGTTCACCCCTCCACTTT. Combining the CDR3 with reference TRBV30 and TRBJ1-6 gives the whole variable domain SQTIHQWPATLVQPVGSPLSLECTVEGTSNPNLYWYRQAAGRGLQLLFYSVGIGQISSEVPQNLSASRPQDRQFILSSKKLLLSDSGFYLCAWSQNWRNGSPLHFGNGTRLTVT.